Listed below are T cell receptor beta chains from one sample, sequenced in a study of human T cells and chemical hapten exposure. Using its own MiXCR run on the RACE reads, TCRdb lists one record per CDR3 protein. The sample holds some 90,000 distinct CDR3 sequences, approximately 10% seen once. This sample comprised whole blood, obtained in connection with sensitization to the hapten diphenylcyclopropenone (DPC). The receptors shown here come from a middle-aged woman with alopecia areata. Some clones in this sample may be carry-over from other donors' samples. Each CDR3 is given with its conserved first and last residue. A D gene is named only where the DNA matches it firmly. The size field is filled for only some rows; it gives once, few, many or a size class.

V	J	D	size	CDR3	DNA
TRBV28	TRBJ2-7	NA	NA	CASCEDELGEQYF	TGTGCCAGCTGCGAGGATGAGCTGGGGGAGCAGTACTTC
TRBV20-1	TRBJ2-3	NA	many	CSAVWGDTQYF	TGCAGTGCTGTGTGGGGAGATACGCAGTATTTT
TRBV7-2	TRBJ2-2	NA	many	CASSLRENRRELFF	TGTGCCAGCAGCTTAAGGGAGAACAGGAGGGAGCTGTTTTTT
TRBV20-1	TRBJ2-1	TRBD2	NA	CSATHIAGGSYNEQFF	TGCAGTGCTACCCATATAGCGGGGGGCTCCTACAATGAGCAGTTCTTC
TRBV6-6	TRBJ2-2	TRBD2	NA	CASSYSLAGAELFF	TGTGCCAGCAGTTACTCACTAGCGGGGGCGGAGCTGTTTTTT
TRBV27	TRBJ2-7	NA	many	CASSLLGGPYEQYF	TGTGCCAGCAGTTTATTGGGCGGACCCTACGAGCAGTACTTC
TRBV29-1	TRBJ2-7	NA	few	CSVEQPGTYEQYF	TGCAGCGTTGAACAGCCGGGCACCTACGAGCAGTACTTC
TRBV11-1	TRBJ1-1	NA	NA	CASSRLIPGTGLEAFF	TGTGCCAGCAGCCGATTAATCCCTGGGACCGGACTTGAAGCTTTCTTT
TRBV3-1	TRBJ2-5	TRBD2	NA	CASSRTSRQETQYF	TGTGCCAGCAGCCGGACTAGTCGACAAGAGACCCAGTACTTC
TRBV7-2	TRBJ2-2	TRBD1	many	CASSPTRDRANTGELFF	TGTGCCAGCAGCCCAACCCGGGACAGGGCGAACACCGGGGAGCTGTTTTTT
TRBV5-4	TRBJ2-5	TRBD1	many	CASSPTGEGETQYF	TGTGCCAGCAGCCCGACAGGGGAAGGGGAGACCCAGTACTTC
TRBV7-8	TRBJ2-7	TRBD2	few	CASSAEPGLASYEQYF	TGTGCCAGCAGCGCCGAACCGGGACTAGCATCCTACGAGCAGTACTTC
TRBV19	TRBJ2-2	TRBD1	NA	CASSMDRATGELFF	TGTGCCAGTAGTATGGACAGGGCCACCGGGGAGCTGTTTTTT
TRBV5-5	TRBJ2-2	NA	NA	CASSSGPNTGELFF	TGTGCCAGCAGCTCGGGACCAAACACCGGGGAGCTGTTTTTT
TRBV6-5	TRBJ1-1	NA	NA	CASSYSRGTEAFF	TGTGCCAGCAGTTACTCGAGGGGCACTGAAGCTTTCTTT
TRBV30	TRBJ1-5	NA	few	CAWSVSGNQPQHF	TGTGCCTGGAGTGTATCAGGAAATCAGCCCCAGCATTTT
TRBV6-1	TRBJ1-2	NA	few	CASRRDNREGGYTF	TGTGCCAGCCGGAGGGACAATCGGGAGGGTGGCTACACCTTC
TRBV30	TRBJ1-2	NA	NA	CAWSAGGGYTF	TGTGCCTGGAGTGCGGGTGGCGGCTACACCTTC
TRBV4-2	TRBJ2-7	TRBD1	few	CASSQRGQGAEQYF	TGTGCCAGCAGCCAAAGGGGACAGGGTGCCGAGCAGTACTTC
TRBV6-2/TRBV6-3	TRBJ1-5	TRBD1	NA	CASSQGGGRSNQPQHF	TGTGCCAGCAGTCAGGGGGGAGGGCGAAGCAATCAGCCCCAGCATTTT
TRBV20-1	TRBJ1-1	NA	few	CSATDGGLNTEAFF	TGCAGTGCTACGGACGGAGGTTTGAACACTGAAGCTTTCTTT
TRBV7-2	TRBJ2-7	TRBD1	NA	CASSLGDRTSYEQYF	TGTGCCAGCAGCTTAGGGGACAGAACCTCCTACGAGCAGTACTTC
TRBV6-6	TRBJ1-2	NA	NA	CASSYPDHYGYTF	TGTGCCAGCAGTTACCCGGACCACTATGGCTACACCTTC
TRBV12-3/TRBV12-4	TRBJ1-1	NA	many	CASIRGGLNTEAFF	TGTGCCAGCATCCGGGGGGGGCTGAACACTGAAGCTTTCTTT
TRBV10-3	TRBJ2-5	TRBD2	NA	CAISEGREGTQYF	TGTGCCATCAGTGAAGGCAGGGAGGGGACCCAGTACTTC
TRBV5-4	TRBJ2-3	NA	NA	CASSPTSSETDTQYF	TGTGCCAGCAGCCCTACCAGTTCTGAGACAGATACGCAGTATTTT
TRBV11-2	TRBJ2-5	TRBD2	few	CASSSGLAGSARYF	TGTGCCAGCAGCTCGGGACTAGCGGGATCGGCCCGATACTTC